Detailed here is one TCR beta chain. These data originate in a study of blood T cells in healthy people across ages. The V gene's germline CDR1 is MDHEN and CDR2 SYDVKM. The V and J ends lost 7 bases and 7 bases respectively, with 20 bases between them. CDR3 length: 15 amino acids. Then a second PCR, running about 6 to 12 cycles, was carried out with a sample-barcoded 5' primer and a J-beta primer mix. TCRdb re-called the 5' RACE reads with MiXCR, one entry per CDR3 protein. The data hold 2 million or so distinct CDR3 sequences, with roughly 50% observed a single time. Material for sequencing was blood. V gene TRBV28 combines with J gene TRBJ1-5; TRBD1 is a possible D gene (6 bases). This TCR was sampled from a woman aged 40 to 55 in good health. CDR3 nucleotides: TGTGCCAGCAATAGGATGGGGGGCGCGGGGCAGCCCCAGCATTTT. Translation gives CASNRMGGAGQPQHF.